This T cell receptor beta chain was sequenced in a study of human T cells and chemical hapten exposure. As for time point: patch test 1, 2 weeks after DPC sensitization. Treatment in this sample: therapeutic diphenylcyclopropenone sensitization with weekly scalp DPC. From the RACE reads, TCRdb called clonotypes with MiXCR, one entry per CDR3 protein. The table lists about 56,000 distinct CDR3 sequences, 7.5% to 10% of them singletons. The CDR3 length is 18 residues. Trimming took off 0 bases at V and 1 base at J, with 17 bases between the two ends. CDR1 is SGHRS and CDR2 is YFSETQ in the germline V gene.

This specimen was whole blood, taken in connection with sensitization to the hapten diphenylcyclopropenone (DPC). The chain couples TRBV5-1 to TRBJ1-3; D call uncertain. The sequence was obtained from a woman in her forties with alopecia areata. Some clones in this sample may be carry-over from other donors' samples. The CDR3, as DNA: TGCGCCAGCAGCTTGGAGTTTGAGTTTTTGAAGTCTGGAAACACCATATATTTT. Protein: CASSLEFEFLKSGNTIYF. The variable domain in full, completed from reference TRBV5-1 and TRBJ1-3, reads KAGVTQTPRYLIKTRGQQVTLSCSPISGHRSVSWYQQTPGQGLQFLFEYFSETQRNKGNFPGRFSGRQFSNSRSEMNVSTLELGDSALYLCASSLEFEFLKSGNTIYFGEGSWLTVV.